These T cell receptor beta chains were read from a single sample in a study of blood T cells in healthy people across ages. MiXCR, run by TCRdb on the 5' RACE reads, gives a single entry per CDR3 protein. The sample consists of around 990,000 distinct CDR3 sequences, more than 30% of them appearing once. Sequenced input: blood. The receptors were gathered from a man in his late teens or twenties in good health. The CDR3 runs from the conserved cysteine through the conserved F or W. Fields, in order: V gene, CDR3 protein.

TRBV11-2,CASSFLRVVGYTF
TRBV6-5,CASSRRTSGDLTQYF
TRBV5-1,CASSLASAGSTDTQYF
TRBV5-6,CASSLEVSSYEQYF
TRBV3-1,CASSQVSSANNSPLHF
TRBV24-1,CATSDFTRSQPQHF
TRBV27,CASGRRKETQYF
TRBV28,CASSSLGGLNIQYF
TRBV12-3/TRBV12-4,CASSLWGRGDSYGYTF
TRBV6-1,CASSEIHSRGNQPQHF
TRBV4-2,CASSHYLQDPNYGYTF
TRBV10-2,CASSEEGSGGASYNEQFF
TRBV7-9,CASSRTPRELGETQFF
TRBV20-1,CGASPGQGLFAQYF
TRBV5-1,CASTSRQGMNTEAFF
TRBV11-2,CASSSTKGFLRGANVLTF
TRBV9,CASSVGDRGPEQYF
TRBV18,CASSPPGGQDTEAFF
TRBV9,CASSVESHSGTTDTQYF
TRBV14,CASSREPGRINYGYTF
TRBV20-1,CSATRTGESGELFF
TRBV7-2,CASSYGTAPQHF
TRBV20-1,CSAIAGQRPGNEQFF
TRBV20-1,CSASISGEGYGYTF
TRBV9,CASSDVAGYYGYTF
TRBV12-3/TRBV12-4,CASSFGVGPHSPLHF
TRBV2,CASNGRENTGELFF
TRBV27,CASSFFGTSKYNEQYF
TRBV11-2,CASSLEASGANTGELFF
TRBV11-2,CASTSGTLSYNEQFF
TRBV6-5,CASSHTGTTEAFF
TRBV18,CASSHRGAGETQYF
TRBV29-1,CSVELPGLSSWQYF
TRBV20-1,CSARDGFPAMNTEAFF
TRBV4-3,CASSQGRVYTEAFF
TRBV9,CASSVGGSTYNEQFF
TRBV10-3,CAISGGEQETQYF
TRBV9,CASSAAGSTYEQYF
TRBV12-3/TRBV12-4,CASSLGYGQTNQPQHF
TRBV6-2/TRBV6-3,CASRYPNNEQFF
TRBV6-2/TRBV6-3,CATRAAASYNEQFF
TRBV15,CATSFNRRPGLGDTQYF
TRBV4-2,CASSQEGAGGYNEQFF
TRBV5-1,CASSLGVESSYEQYF
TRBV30,CAWSDTLNTEAFF
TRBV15,CATSVGQGSYNEQYF
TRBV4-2,CASSQVYVYGYTF